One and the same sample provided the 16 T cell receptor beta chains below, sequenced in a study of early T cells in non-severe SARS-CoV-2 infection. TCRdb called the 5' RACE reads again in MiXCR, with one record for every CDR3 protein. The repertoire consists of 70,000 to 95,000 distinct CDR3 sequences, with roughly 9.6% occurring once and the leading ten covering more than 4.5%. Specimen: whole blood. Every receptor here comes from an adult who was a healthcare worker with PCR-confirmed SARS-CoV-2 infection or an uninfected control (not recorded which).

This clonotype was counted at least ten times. The CDR3 protein is CASSAGDRGAETQYF. In DNA, the CDR3 is TGCGCCAGCAGTGCTGGGGACAGAGGCGCAGAGACCCAGTACTTC. This sequence joins TRBV4-1 and TRBJ2-5; 7 bases align to TRBD1. The CDR3 contains 15 residues. Per germline, CDR1 MGHRA and CDR2 YSYEKL. V lost 6 bases, J lost 4 bases, and 11 bases stayed unmatched.

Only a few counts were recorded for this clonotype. The CDR3 region is CASSLVTGETQYF. The CDR3, as DNA: TGTGCCAGCAGCTTAGTGACCGGAGAGACCCAGTACTTC. The rearrangement links TRBV7-8 to TRBJ2-5; D unresolved. The CDR3 is made up of 13 amino acids. The V and J ends lost 1 base and 4 bases respectively, with 7 bases between them. CDR1 is SGHVS and CDR2 is FQNEAQ in the germline V gene. The entire variable domain, with the rest obtained from reference TRBV7-8 and TRBJ2-5, is as follows: GAGVSQSPRYKVAKRGQDVALRCDPISGHVSLFWYQQALGQGPEFLTYFQNEAQLDKSGLPSDRFFAERPEGSVSTLKIQRTQQEDSAVYLCASSLVTGETQYFGPGTRLLVL.

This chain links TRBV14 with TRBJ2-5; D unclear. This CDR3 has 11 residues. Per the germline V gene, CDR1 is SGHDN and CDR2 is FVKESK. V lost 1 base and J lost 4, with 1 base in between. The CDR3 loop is CASSQAETQYF. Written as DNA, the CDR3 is TGTGCCAGCAGCCAAGCAGAGACCCAGTACTTC.

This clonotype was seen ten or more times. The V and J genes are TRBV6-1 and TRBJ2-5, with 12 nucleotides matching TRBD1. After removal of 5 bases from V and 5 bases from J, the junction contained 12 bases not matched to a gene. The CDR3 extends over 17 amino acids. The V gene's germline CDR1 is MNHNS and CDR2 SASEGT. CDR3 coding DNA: TGTGCCAGCAGTCCTTTCTGGGACAGGGGGCATTGGGAGACCCAGTACTTC. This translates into CASSPFWDRGHWETQYF.

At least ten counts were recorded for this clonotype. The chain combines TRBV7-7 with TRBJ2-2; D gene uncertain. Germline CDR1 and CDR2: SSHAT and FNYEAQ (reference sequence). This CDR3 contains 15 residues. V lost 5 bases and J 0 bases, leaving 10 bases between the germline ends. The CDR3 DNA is TGTGCCAGCAGCCGACAAATTACGAACACCGGGGAGCTGTTTTTT. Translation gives CASSRQITNTGELFF. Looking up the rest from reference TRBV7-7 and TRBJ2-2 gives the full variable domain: GAGVSQSPRYKVTKRGQDVTLRCDPISSHATLYWYQQALGQGPEFLTYFNYEAQPDKSGLPSDRFSAERPEGSISTLTIQRTEQRDSAMYRCASSRQITNTGELFFGEGSRLTVL.

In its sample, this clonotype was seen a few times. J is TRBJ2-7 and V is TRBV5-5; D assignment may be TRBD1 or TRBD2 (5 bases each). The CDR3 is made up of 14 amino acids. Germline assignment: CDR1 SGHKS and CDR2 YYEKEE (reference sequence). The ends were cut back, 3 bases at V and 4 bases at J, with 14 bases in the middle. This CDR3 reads CASSSGRTTYEQYF. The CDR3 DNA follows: TGTGCCAGCAGCTCGGGACGGACCACTTACGAGCAGTACTTC.

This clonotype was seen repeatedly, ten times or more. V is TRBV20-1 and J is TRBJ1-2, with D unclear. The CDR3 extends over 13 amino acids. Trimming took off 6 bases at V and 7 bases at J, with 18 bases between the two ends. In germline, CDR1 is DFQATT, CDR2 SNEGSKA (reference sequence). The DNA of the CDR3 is TGCAGTGCCCACAGCATGGGCGATGGTGGCTACACCTTC. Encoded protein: CSAHSMGDGGYTF.

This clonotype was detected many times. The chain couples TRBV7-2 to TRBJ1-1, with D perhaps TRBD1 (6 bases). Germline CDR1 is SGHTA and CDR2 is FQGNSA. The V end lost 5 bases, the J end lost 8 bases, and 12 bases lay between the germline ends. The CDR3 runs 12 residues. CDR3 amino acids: CASSLYQGEAFF. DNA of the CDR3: TGTGCCAGCAGCCTGTACCAGGGGGAAGCTTTCTTT. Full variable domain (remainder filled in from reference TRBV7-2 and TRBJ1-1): GAGVSQSPSNKVTEKGKDVELRCDPISGHTALYWYRQSLGQGLEFLIYFQGNSAPDKSGLPSDRFSAERTGGSVSTLTIQRTQQEDSAVYLCASSLYQGEAFFGQGTRLTVV.

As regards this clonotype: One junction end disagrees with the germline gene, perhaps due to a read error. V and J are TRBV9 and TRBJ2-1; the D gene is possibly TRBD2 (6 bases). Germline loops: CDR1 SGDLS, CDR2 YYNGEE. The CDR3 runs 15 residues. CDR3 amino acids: CAGSVGSGSYNEQFF. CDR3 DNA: TGTGCCGGCAGCGTAGGTAGCGGCTCCTACAATGAGCAGTTCTTC.

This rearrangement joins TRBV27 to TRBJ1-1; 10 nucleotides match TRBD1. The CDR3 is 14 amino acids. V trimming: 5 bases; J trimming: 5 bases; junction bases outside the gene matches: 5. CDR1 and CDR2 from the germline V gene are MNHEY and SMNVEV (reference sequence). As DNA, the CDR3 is TGTGCCAGCAGTGACAGGGGGCCAGGGACTGAAGCTTTCTTT. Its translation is CASSDRGPGTEAFF.

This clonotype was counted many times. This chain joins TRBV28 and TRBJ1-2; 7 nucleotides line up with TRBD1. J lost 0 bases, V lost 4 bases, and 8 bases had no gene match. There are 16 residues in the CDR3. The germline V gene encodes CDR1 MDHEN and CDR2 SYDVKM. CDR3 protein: CASSSLTGRANYGYTF. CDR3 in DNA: TGTGCCAGCAGTTCTCTGACAGGGCGAGCTAACTATGGCTACACCTTC.

CDR3: CASSESGRRNDEQFF. The CDR3 DNA follows: TGTGCCAGCAGTGAGAGTGGGCGAAGGAATGATGAGCAGTTCTTC. The chain carries TRBV2 and TRBJ2-1; D is unclear. From germline, CDR1 is SNHLY and CDR2 FYNNEI. With 3 bases removed from V and 8 bases from J, the gap between germline ends came to 17 bases. The CDR3 is 15 residues long.

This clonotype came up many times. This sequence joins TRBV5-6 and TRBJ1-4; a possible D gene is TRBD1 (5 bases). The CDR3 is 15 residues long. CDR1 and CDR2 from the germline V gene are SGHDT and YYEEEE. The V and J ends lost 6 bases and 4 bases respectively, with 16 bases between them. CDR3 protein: CASTLGGWSNEKLFF. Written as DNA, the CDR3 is TGTGCCAGCACCCTCGGGGGATGGAGTAATGAAAAACTGTTTTTT.

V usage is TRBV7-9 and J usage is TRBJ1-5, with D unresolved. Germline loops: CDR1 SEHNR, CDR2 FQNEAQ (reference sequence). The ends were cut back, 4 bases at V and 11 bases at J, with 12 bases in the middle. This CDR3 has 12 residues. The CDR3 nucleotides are TGTGCCAGCAGCTCCCCCTACTCGGCCCAGCATTTT. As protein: CASSSPYSAQHF. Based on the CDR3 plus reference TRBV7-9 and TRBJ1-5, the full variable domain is DTGVSQNPRHKITKRGQNVTFRCDPISEHNRLYWYRQTLGQGPEFLTYFQNEAQLEKSRLLSDRFSAERPKGSFSTLEIQRTEQGDSAMYLCASSSPYSAQHFGDGTRLSIL.

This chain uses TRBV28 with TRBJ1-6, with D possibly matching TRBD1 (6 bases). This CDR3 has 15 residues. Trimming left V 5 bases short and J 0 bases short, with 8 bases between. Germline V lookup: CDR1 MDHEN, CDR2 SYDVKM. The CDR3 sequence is CASSTGSSYNSPLHF. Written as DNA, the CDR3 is TGTGCCAGCAGTACAGGGAGCTCCTATAATTCACCCCTCCACTTT.

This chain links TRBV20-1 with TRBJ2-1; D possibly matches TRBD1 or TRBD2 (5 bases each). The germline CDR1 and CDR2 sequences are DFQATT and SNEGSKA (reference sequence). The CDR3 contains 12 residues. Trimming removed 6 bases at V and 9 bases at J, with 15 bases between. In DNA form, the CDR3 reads TGCAGTGCCGGGCGGGTGAGGGGTGAGCAGTTCTTC. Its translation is CSAGRVRGEQFF.